The clone carrying this TCR beta chain was observed many times. There are 14 residues in the CDR3. V lost 5 bases, J lost 4 bases, and 13 bases lay in between. Unique molecular identifiers were in the cDNA, with template-switch universal primer binding. TCRdb fed the 5' RACE reads into MiXCR, producing one record per CDR3 protein. The data contain approximately 250,000 distinct CDR3 sequences, under 8.5% of them singletons. Every sampled donor was Caucasian and healthy. The data were obtained in a study of identical twins. The same data also contributed to another study, on T cells expressing NK-cell markers. This second study says: In several experiments, an anti-gamma-delta TCR antibody restricted sorting to alpha-beta TCR T cells.

The TCR originated in a woman between 18 and 29 years old in good health. The chain links TRBV12-3 or TRBV12-4 to TRBJ2-3; no clear D. The source material was CD8+ T cells sorted from blood. CDR3 sequence reads: CASSPTGSPDTQYF. Here the CDR3 DNA reads TGTGCCAGCAGTCCAACCGGGTCTCCAGATACGCAGTATTTT.